This TCR beta chain originates from a study of memory CD4+ T cells and cytomegalovirus serostatus. Looking at the study overall: This sample comes from healthy Belgian adults, eight or nine CMV seropositive, roughly 22 seronegative.

Study results and caveats: The CMV-associated TCR signature appears largely within the CD4+ memory repertoire. Of approximately 160 reported CMV TCRbeta sequences, under 70 were found in memory CD4+ repertoires.

The table came from immunoSEQ multiplex PCR; TCRdb's copy has only in-frame clones and leaves some out. The data hold over 40,000 clones, with approximately 80% observed a single time. The germline gives CDR1 SGHVS, CDR2 FQNEAQ. CDR3 length: 13 residues. V shed 3 bases and J shed 5 bases, with 8 bases lying between them. Concerning this clone: As yet, its antigen is unknown.

The sort gate was single viable CD3+CD4+CD8-CD45RO+ cells for memory CD4+ T cells. Donors' CMV status reflects serum IgG against pp150, pp28, p38, p52. The source of this sequence is an adult in good health and CMV-seronegative. What was sequenced was memory CD4+ T cells from blood. The chain recombines TRBV7-8 with TRBJ1-5; D gene unclear. Here the CDR3 reads CASSFSADQPQHF. The CDR3, as DNA: TGTGCCAGCAGCTTTAGCGCCGATCAGCCCCAGCATTTT.